This passage covers 23 T cell receptor beta chains from one sample sequenced in a study of immune evolution from preneoplasia to lung adenocarcinoma. The repertoire was sequenced with immunoSEQ multiplex PCR; TCRdb's copy has only in-frame clones and lacks some. Here the sample spans several thousand clones, almost 90% being singletons. Specimen: FFPE invasive lung adenocarcinoma tissue. The receptors derive from an older person with invasive lung adenocarcinoma.

This rearrangement joins TRBV7-8 to TRBJ2-3, with a possible D match to TRBD2 (5 bases). Looked up from germline, CDR1 is SGHVS and CDR2 is FQNEAQ. V was cut by 3 bases and J by 1 base, with 5 bases left in between. CDR3 size: 13 residues. The CDR3 coding sequence is TGTGCCAGCAGCTTTAGCGGCACAGATACGCAGTATTTT. Amino acid sequence: CASSFSGTDTQYF. Drawing the rest from reference TRBV7-8 and TRBJ2-3, the complete variable domain is GAGVSQSPRYKVAKRGQDVALRCDPISGHVSLFWYQQALGQGPEFLTYFQNEAQLDKSGLPSDRFFAERPEGSVSTLKIQRTQQEDSAVYLCASSFSGTDTQYFGPGTRLTVL.

This clone was picked up one time. The rearrangement links TRBV7-6 to TRBJ2-3, with 11 bases that match TRBD2. Looked up from germline, CDR1 is SGHVS and CDR2 is FNYEAQ. V shed 4 bases and J 5 bases; nucleotides not matched to a gene: 17. The CDR3 has 19 residues. CDR3 nucleotide sequence: TGTGCCAGCAGCTCCGTCCTTCAATTTAGCGGGAGGGCGTTAGATACGCAGTATTTT. Translated: CASSSVLQFSGRALDTQYF. The complete variable domain, with remaining parts taken from reference TRBV7-6 and TRBJ2-3, reads GAGVSQSPRYKVTKRGQDVALRCDPISGHVSLYWYRQALGQGPEFLTYFNYEAQQDKSGLPNDRFSAERPEGSISTLTIQRTEQRDSAMYRCASSSVLQFSGRALDTQYFGPGTRLTVL.

V usage is TRBV28 and J usage is TRBJ1-5; D gene ambiguous. Germline values: CDR1 MDHEN, CDR2 SYDVKM. The CDR3 runs to 12 residues. Trimming took 5 bases from V and 4 from J, leaving 6 bases between them. Here the CDR3 DNA reads TGTGCCAGCAGTGCCCTGAATCAGCCCCAGCATTTT. This translates into CASSALNQPQHF.

The chain employs TRBV19 and TRBJ1-1; 7 nucleotides agree with TRBD1. This CDR3 region has 14 residues. Looked up from germline, CDR1 is LNHDA and CDR2 is SQIVND (reference sequence). The J segment lost 0 bases and the V segment lost 8 bases, leaving 6 bases of the junction unmatched. The DNA of the CDR3 is TGTGCCAGTCGGTCGGGACAGTTGAACACTGAAGCTTTCTTT. This translates into CASRSGQLNTEAFF.

This sequence joins TRBV27 and TRBJ2-5, with TRBD2 identical over 11 bases. CDR3 length equals 15 residues. Per the germline V gene, CDR1 is MNHEY and CDR2 is SMNVEV (reference sequence). The ends lost 5 bases at V and 1 base at J; junction bases unmatched: 3. CDR3 nucleotide sequence: TGTGCCAGCAGTGCCCTAGCGGGGGGCCAAGAGACCCAGTACTTC. It specifies CASSALAGGQETQYF.

The CDR3 nucleotides read TGTGCCAGCCGAAAACTAGCGGGGAATACACAAGAGACCCAGTACTTC. It specifies CASRKLAGNTQETQYF. V and J are TRBV2 and TRBJ2-5; 10 bases agree with TRBD2. The junction had 11 bases not matched to a gene; V was cut back by 8 bases and J by 2 bases. Germline lookup yields CDR1 SNHLY and CDR2 FYNNEI. The CDR3 has 16 residues.

The gene calls are TRBV10-3 and TRBJ1-4; tentatively, D is TRBD1 (5 bases). The V end lost 4 bases, the J end lost 6 bases, and 9 bases lay between the germline ends. The CDR3 runs to 13 residues. Germline loops: CDR1 ENHRY, CDR2 SYGVKD. The CDR3 region is CAISGQRDEKLFF. The CDR3 nucleotides read TGTGCCATCAGTGGACAGAGAGATGAAAAACTGTTTTTT.

This clone occurred once. In DNA form, the CDR3 reads TGTGCCAGCAGTGAAGCACCACCGGGACACTCTCCCACGGGCACAGATACGCAGTATTTT. It encodes CASSEAPPGHSPTGTDTQYF. The chain links TRBV2 to TRBJ2-3, with D tentatively TRBD1 (6 bases). Germline loops: CDR1 SNHLY, CDR2 FYNNEI. Trimming stripped 0 bases from V and 1 base from J, with 23 bases between. This CDR3 is built from 20 residues.

The chain links TRBV6-6 to TRBJ1-2; a possible D gene is TRBD1 (5 bases). This CDR3 spans 14 amino acids. Trimming stripped 6 bases from V and 5 bases from J, with 16 bases between. Germline CDR1 and CDR2: MNHNY and SVGAGI (reference sequence). CDR3 protein: CASRSRTWGYGYTF. In nucleotides, the CDR3 is TGTGCCAGCAGAAGTAGGACATGGGGGTATGGCTACACCTTC.

V and J are TRBV11-2 and TRBJ1-1; D gene uncertain. This CDR3 spans 17 amino acids. The germline V and J ends were trimmed by 1 base and 0 bases, with 15 bases remaining between them. Looked up from germline, CDR1 is SGHAT and CDR2 is FQNNGV. CDR3: CASSLGAGWQLNTEAFF. DNA of the CDR3: TGTGCCAGCAGCTTAGGAGCTGGGTGGCAGCTGAACACTGAAGCTTTCTTT.

This sequence joins TRBV5-6 and TRBJ1-1; 8 bases agree with TRBD1. The ends lost 3 bases at V and 5 bases at J; junction bases unmatched: 6. Germline CDR1 and CDR2: SGHDT and YYEEEE. The CDR3 covers 14 residues. CDR3 in DNA: TGTGCCAGCAGCTGGGGACAGGAGAGGACTGAAGCTTTCTTT. Translated: CASSWGQERTEAFF. Looking up the rest from reference TRBV5-6 and TRBJ1-1 gives the full variable domain: DAGVTQSPTHLIKTRGQQVTLRCSPKSGHDTVSWYQQALGQGPQFIFQYYEEEERQRGNFPDRFSGHQFPNYSSELNVNALLLGDSALYLCASSWGQERTEAFFGQGTRLTVV.

The chain employs TRBV5-8 and TRBJ2-3, with TRBD1 as a possible D gene (6 bases). Germline V gene data show CDR1 as SGHTS and CDR2 as YDEGEE. CDR3 length equals 15 residues. V lost 4 bases to trimming and J lost 0 bases, with 12 bases between them. DNA of the CDR3: TGTGCCAGCAGCCTGATGACAGGTAGCACAGATACGCAGTATTTT. Its translation: CASSLMTGSTDTQYF.

The genes are TRBV15 and TRBJ1-2; D gene unclear. The CDR3 sequence is 15 residues long. The V gene lost 1 base and the J gene lost 5 bases, with 14 bases spanning the gap. CDR1 and CDR2 (germline): LNHNV, YYDKDF (reference sequence). The CDR3 nucleotides read TGTGCCACCAGCAGAGCTGAGACGGTTGCGTATGGCTACACCTTC. It translates to CATSRAETVAYGYTF.

CDR3 sequence: CASSQQGGTEAFF. For the CDR3, the DNA is TGTGCCAGCAGCCAACAGGGGGGCACTGAAGCTTTCTTT. The chain combines TRBV11-2 with TRBJ1-1; TRBD1 aligns across 8 bases. Germline values: CDR1 SGHAT, CDR2 FQNNGV. Trimming at V came to 5 bases and at J to 4 bases, leaving 3 bases not matched to a gene. The CDR3 contains 13 residues.

This chain links TRBV18 with TRBJ1-1; 9 bases fit TRBD1. V lost 6 bases, J lost 5 bases, and 4 bases stayed unmatched. Germline CDR1 KGHSH, CDR2 LQKENI. The CDR3 spans 13 residues. CDR3 nucleotides: TGTGCCAGCTCCGAGGGACAGGGTACTGAAGCTTTCTTT. This codes for CASSEGQGTEAFF.

V is TRBV30 and J is TRBJ2-5; 11 bases fit TRBD2. The germline CDR1 and CDR2 sequences are GTSNPN and SVGIG (reference sequence). CDR3 length: 15 residues. V was clipped by 2 bases and J by 2 bases; unmatched bases: 4. The CDR3 coding sequence is TGTGCCTGGAGTCTTAGCGGGGGGGTACAAGAGACCCAGTACTTC. Translating gives CAWSLSGGVQETQYF.

This clone occurred once. The chain carries TRBV28 and TRBJ2-3; 12 bases fit TRBD2. This CDR3 has 16 amino acids. CDR1 is MDHEN and CDR2 is SYDVKM in the germline V gene. J was trimmed by 7 bases and V by 1 base; bases with no gene match: 6. For the CDR3, the DNA is TGTGCCAGCAGTTTATCTAGCGGGGGGGCCCCAAATACGCAGTATTTT. It encodes CASSLSSGGAPNTQYF.

The rearrangement joins TRBV14 to TRBJ2-7; perhaps TRBD2 as D (5 bases). Germline V gene lookup returns CDR1 SGHDN and CDR2 FVKESK. Trimming cost V 4 bases and J 3 bases, with 13 bases left between them. The CDR3 covers 14 residues. The CDR3 protein is CASSLDGDGYEQYF. CDR3 DNA sequence: TGTGCCAGCAGCCTGGACGGGGATGGCTACGAGCAGTACTTC.

The chain couples TRBV28 to TRBJ2-5; 7 bases are a match to TRBD2. Germline lookup yields CDR1 MDHEN and CDR2 SYDVKM. The CDR3 spans 14 residues. The V segment lost 2 bases and the J segment 5 bases; nucleotides outside the gene matches: 5. CDR3 DNA: TGTGCCAGCAGTTTAGGGGGGGGGATGGAGACCCAGTACTTC. Protein product: CASSLGGGMETQYF.

Relative to its sample, this clone is medium-sized. The V gene is TRBV7-9, the J gene TRBJ1-1; 9 bases line up with TRBD1. This CDR3 is 16 amino acids long. Germline assignment: CDR1 SEHNR and CDR2 FQNEAQ (reference sequence). Trimming removed 5 bases from V and 1 base from J; junction bases left unmatched: 8. CDR3 residues: CASSQTGGRGNTEAFF. The CDR3 bases are TGTGCCAGCAGCCAAACAGGGGGCCGGGGGAACACTGAAGCTTTCTTT.

The genes are TRBV9 and TRBJ2-7; 10 bases align to TRBD1. The length of the CDR3 is 14 residues. V lost 5 bases and J lost 6; bases outside the gene matches: 8. Germline values: CDR1 SGDLS, CDR2 YYNGEE. The CDR3 protein is CASSKDRGQREQYF. The CDR3 nucleotides are TGTGCCAGCAGTAAAGACAGGGGGCAGCGCGAGCAGTACTTC.

The V call is TRBV11-2, the J call TRBJ2-5; 8 positions match TRBD1. The V and J ends lost 2 bases and 5 bases, in that order; junction bases with no gene match: 7. The CDR3 extends over 15 amino acids. Germline lookup yields CDR1 SGHAT and CDR2 FQNNGV. The CDR3 loop is CASSLRGQGGETQYF. The DNA of the CDR3 is TGTGCCAGCAGCTTACGTGGACAGGGCGGGGAGACCCAGTACTTC.

This sequence joins TRBV5-4 and TRBJ1-2, with D possibly being TRBD1 (6 bases). In germline, CDR1 is SGHNT, CDR2 YYREEE (reference sequence). V lost 3 bases and J lost 6, with 12 bases in between. CDR3 length: 13 residues. CDR3: CASSSETGNGYTF. In nucleotides, the CDR3 is TGTGCCAGCAGCTCGGAAACAGGGAATGGCTACACCTTC.